One sample yielded the 2 T cell receptor beta chains listed below, sequenced in a study of blood T cell repertoires in COVID-19. Only in-frame clones appear in the TCRdb table, and some are missing; sequencing was by immunoSEQ multiplex PCR. The sample has roughly 88,000 clones; 80% are singletons. Material: peripheral blood. Every receptor here comes from an elderly woman with active or convalescent COVID-19.

A few counts support this clone. The V gene is TRBV5-4, the J gene TRBJ1-6, with D possibly matching TRBD1 (5 bases). Trimming left V 0 bases short and J 7 bases short, with 23 bases between. Per the germline V gene, CDR1 is SGHNT and CDR2 is YYREEE (reference sequence). This CDR3 contains 19 residues. The DNA of the CDR3 is TGTGCCAGCAGCTTGGGGACATTCCGCGCGGGGAACCTCAATTCACCCCTCCACTTT. Amino acids: CASSLGTFRAGNLNSPLHF.

The chain carries TRBV3-1 (or the pseudogene TRBV3-2) and TRBJ2-3; 13 nucleotides match TRBD2. The CDR3 is 18 residues long. V lost 4 bases to trimming and J lost 1 base; unmatched junction nucleotides: 8. Germline V gives CDR1 LGHDT, CDR2 YNNKEL (reference sequence). The DNA for the CDR3 is TGTGCCAGCAGCCGTACTAGCGGGGGGGCCGGCGGCACAGATACGCAGTATTTT. It is translated as CASSRTSGGAGGTDTQYF.